This T cell receptor beta chain came from a study of T cells in Graves' hyperthyroidism and ophthalmopathy. From germline, CDR1 is SQVTM and CDR2 ANQGSEA. V dropped 0 bases and J dropped 5 bases, with 13 bases sitting between them. CDR3 size: 14 residues. Amplification of TCR beta CDR3 regions used RNA as the template. RT-PCR in the first round (using the HTBI primer set) targeted the TCR CDR3. From the multiplex PCR reads, TCRdb called clonotypes with MiXCR, one entry per CDR3 protein. The sample has a few hundred thousand distinct CDR3 sequences; around 16% are singletons. This clonotype was detected many times. Uncontrolled infection, other autoimmune disease, pregnancy or lactation disqualified patients from enrolment.

Sequences were obtained from blood. The chain has TRBV29-1 and TRBJ1-1; tentatively, D is TRBD1 (5 bases). The TCR comes from a woman aged 25 to 39 with Graves' hyperthyroidism. The CDR3 here is CSVEDRQGGTEAFF. For the CDR3, the DNA is TGCAGCGTTGAAGATCGGCAGGGAGGGACTGAAGCTTTCTTT. Combining the CDR3 with reference TRBV29-1 and TRBJ1-1 gives the whole variable domain SAVISQKPSRDICQRGTSLTIQCQVDSQVTMMFWYRQQPGQSLTLIATANQGSEATYESGFVIDKFPISRPNLTFSTLTVSNMSPEDSSIYLCSVEDRQGGTEAFFGQGTRLTVV.